Shown below are 28 T cell receptor beta chains from a single sample sequenced in a study of OX40 agonist ivuxolimab in advanced cancers. Assay used: immunoSEQ multiplex PCR; TCRdb lists only in-frame clones, some missing. Of some 85,000 clones listed, around 86% are singletons. Sequenced material: CD4+ or CD8+ T cells sorted from blood, taken in a trial of the OX40 agonist ivuxolimab. These receptors originate from an adult with an advanced solid tumor such as melanoma, head and neck, liver or kidney cancer.

This chain connects TRBV4-1 to TRBJ2-1, with a possible D match to TRBD1 (6 bases). The CDR3 covers 15 residues. The germline gives CDR1 MGHRA, CDR2 YSYEKL. Trimming took 2 bases from V and 0 from J, leaving 8 bases between them. The CDR3 region is CASSQLQGSYNEQFF. CDR3 nucleotides: TGCGCCAGCAGCCAACTACAGGGCTCCTACAATGAGCAGTTCTTC.

The gene calls are TRBV7-9 and TRBJ2-3; TRBD1 aligns across 12 bases. The length of the CDR3 is 18 residues. Germline V gene data show CDR1 as SEHNR and CDR2 as FQNEAQ (reference sequence). V gave up 5 bases and J gave up 4 bases; unmatched junction bases: 13. The CDR3 here is CASSPGWGQGAKADTQYF. The CDR3 DNA reads TGTGCCAGCAGCCCAGGATGGGGACAGGGGGCTAAAGCAGATACGCAGTATTTT.

This chain joins TRBV5-1 and TRBJ2-3; D may match TRBD1 or TRBD2 (5 bases each). Deletions cut 3 bases from V and 3 bases from J, with 14 bases between. This CDR3 contains 15 residues. The germline V gene has CDR1 SGHRS and CDR2 YFSETQ. The CDR3 spells CASSSGRSQTDTQYF. In nucleotides, the CDR3 is TGCGCCAGCAGCTCGGGACGGAGTCAGACAGATACGCAGTATTTT.

The genes are TRBV28 and TRBJ1-5; TRBD1 is a possible D gene (6 bases). The CDR3 is made up of 15 amino acids. Trimming left V 7 bases short and J 2 bases short, with 15 bases between. Germline assignment: CDR1 MDHEN and CDR2 SYDVKM. The CDR3 DNA reads as TGTGCCAGCACCGAGGGGGGGCGTGGCAATCAGCCCCAGCATTTT. Its protein product is CASTEGGRGNQPQHF.

The rearrangement links TRBV27 to TRBJ2-7; D might be TRBD2 (5 bases). The germline V gene has CDR1 MNHEY and CDR2 SMNVEV (reference sequence). This CDR3 comprises 13 residues. Trimming took 5 bases from V and 0 from J, leaving 8 bases between them. The CDR3 spells CASSGSLSYEQYF. Written as DNA, the CDR3 is TGTGCCAGCAGTGGGAGCCTCTCCTACGAGCAGTACTTC.

The chain couples TRBV6-6 to TRBJ2-3; TRBD1 agrees at 10 bases. CDR1 is MNHNY, CDR2 SVGAGI, per germline (reference sequence). The CDR3 runs 14 residues. Trimming at V came to 5 bases and at J to 4 bases, leaving 3 bases not matched to a gene. The CDR3 DNA sequence: TGTGCCAGCAGTGACAGGGGGCGCGCAGATACGCAGTATTTT. Its translation: CASSDRGRADTQYF.

This clone has a handful of counts. This chain joins TRBV7-9 and TRBJ1-2; no clear D gene. Germline loops: CDR1 SEHNR, CDR2 FQNEAQ (reference sequence). CDR3 length: 11 residues. V gave up 5 bases and J gave up 6 bases, with 7 bases separating them. DNA for the CDR3: TGTGCCAGCAGCAATAGGGATGGCTACACCTTC. It encodes CASSNRDGYTF.

This clone was detected only a few times. This chain joins TRBV12-5 and TRBJ2-6; 7 nucleotides align to TRBD1. V dropped 5 bases and J dropped 0; count of bases not matched to a gene: 4. The germline gives CDR1 LGHNT, CDR2 FRNRAP. The CDR3 covers 16 residues. CDR3 nucleotide sequence: TGTGCTAGTGGTAAAGACAGGGTCTCTGGGGCCAACGTCCTGACTTTC. This translates into CASGKDRVSGANVLTF.

This chain uses TRBV5-1 with TRBJ2-5; perhaps D is TRBD1 or TRBD2 (5 bases each). The tail of the sequence fits TRBJ2-7 better, so the J call may be wrong. Germline assignment: CDR1 SGHRS and CDR2 YFSETQ. The CDR3 totals 13 residues. The CDR3 DNA reads as TGCGCCAGGACGGGGCGGGCCGCTGGCGAGCAGTACTTC. Translated: CARTGRAAGEQYF.

The chain links TRBV20-1 to TRBJ2-7, with 7 bases identical to TRBD1. The CDR3 consists of 11 residues. The germline V gene has CDR1 DFQATT and CDR2 SNEGSKA (reference sequence). The ends lost 6 bases at V and 4 bases at J; junction bases unmatched: 3. In nucleotides, the CDR3 is TGCAGTGCACGGACAGGTTACGAGCAGTACTTC. Its protein is CSARTGYEQYF.

V and J are TRBV29-1 and TRBJ2-7; D is unclear. V lost 6 bases to trimming and J lost 5 bases, with 17 bases between them. Germline V CDR1 and CDR2: SQVTM, ANQGSEA. The CDR3 consists of 13 residues. As DNA, the CDR3 is TGCAGCGTGGCGGTGGGTTTTGGCAACGAGCAGTACTTC. Its protein is CSVAVGFGNEQYF.

V usage is TRBV6-4 and J usage is TRBJ1-1; D remains ambiguous. The CDR3 has 10 residues. The germline CDR1 and CDR2 sequences are MRHNA and SNTAGT. V was pared by 2 bases and J by 10 bases, with 5 bases between. The CDR3, as DNA: TGTGCCAGCAGTGACAGCGGAGCTTTCTTT. This translates into CASSDSGAFF.

This clone was seen just once. The rearrangement joins TRBV27 to TRBJ2-2, with TRBD1 as a possible D gene (6 bases). V lost 8 bases and J 2 bases, leaving 18 bases between the germline ends. Germline V gives CDR1 MNHEY, CDR2 SMNVEV (reference sequence). The CDR3 is 16 residues long. This chain's CDR3 is CASRRPQGLNTGELFF. As DNA, the CDR3 is TGTGCCAGCCGTCGGCCCCAGGGGCTAAACACCGGGGAGCTGTTTTTT.

The chain is built from TRBV11-3 and TRBJ2-7; a weak D match, TRBD1 (6 bases). CDR3 size: 14 residues. Trimming pared 5 bases from V and 0 bases from J, leaving 11 bases between. The germline V gene encodes CDR1 SGHNT and CDR2 YENEEA. The CDR3 is CASSQGQISYEQYF. The CDR3 coding sequence is TGTGCCAGCAGCCAAGGACAGATCTCCTACGAGCAGTACTTC.

This chain connects TRBV6-5 to TRBJ2-7; 7 bases agree with TRBD2. The CDR3 consists of 13 residues. The germline V gene encodes CDR1 MNHEY and CDR2 SVGAGI. V lost 2 bases and J lost 7; bases outside the gene matches: 5. This CDR3 reads CASSYAGVTEQYF. DNA for the CDR3: TGTGCCAGCAGTTACGCGGGAGTGACTGAGCAGTACTTC.

The chain uses TRBV6-6 and TRBJ2-4, with no clear D. Trimming cost V 0 bases and J 0 bases, with 6 bases left between them. The CDR3 loop spans 15 amino acids. Germline V gene lookup returns CDR1 MNHNY and CDR2 SVGAGI (reference sequence). The CDR3 loop is CASSYSVTAKNIQYF. CDR3 nucleotide sequence: TGTGCCAGCAGTTACTCTGTGACAGCCAAAAACATTCAGTACTTC.

This chain connects TRBV29-1 to TRBJ1-4, with D hard to call. Germline V gene sequence: CDR1 SQVTM, CDR2 ANQGSEA. Trimming removed 5 bases from V and 0 bases from J, with 7 bases in between. The CDR3 covers 13 residues. The CDR3 DNA reads TGCAGCGTTCGTTCCCCAACTAATGAAAAACTGTTTTTT. Protein sequence: CSVRSPTNEKLFF.

CDR3 in DNA: TGTGCCAGCAGTGCGATGGGGGCCCAGAACACTGAAGCTTTCTTT. Residues: CASSAMGAQNTEAFF. The V and J genes are TRBV6-1 and TRBJ1-1; a weak D match, TRBD1 (6 bases). CDR3 length: 15 residues. In germline, CDR1 is MNHNS, CDR2 SASEGT. Trimming shortened V by 4 bases and J by 1 base, and 13 bases separated the two germline ends.

V is TRBV18 and J is TRBJ2-5, with 7 nucleotides matching TRBD1. The CDR3 contains 17 residues. V shed 6 bases and J 5 bases; nucleotides not matched to a gene: 18. The germline V gene has CDR1 KGHSH and CDR2 LQKENI. The CDR3 DNA reads as TGTGCCAGCTCCTCATCGTTTGGGGACAGTCGCTTTGAGACCCAGTACTTC. Encoded protein: CASSSSFGDSRFETQYF. Full variable domain (outside the CDR3, taken from reference TRBV18 and TRBJ2-5): NAGVMQNPRHLVRRRGQEARLRCSPMKGHSHVYWYRQLPEEGLKFMVYLQKENIIDESGMPKERFSAEFPKEGPSILRIQQVVRGDSAAYFCASSSSFGDSRFETQYFGPGTRLLVL.

The rearrangement uses TRBV5-4 and TRBJ2-1, with D possibly being TRBD1 (5 bases). Trimming removed 0 bases from V and 7 bases from J, with 8 bases in between. Per the germline V gene, CDR1 is SGHNT and CDR2 is YYREEE (reference sequence). CDR3 size: 13 residues. The CDR3 DNA is TGTGCCAGCAGCTTGGCACAGGTGAATGAGCAGTTCTTC. This sequence encodes CASSLAQVNEQFF.

This chain joins TRBV18 and TRBJ2-7; D gene uncertain. CDR1 and CDR2 (germline): KGHSH, LQKENI. The CDR3 has 12 amino acids. V was clipped by 5 bases and J by 7 bases, with 12 bases between them. CDR3: CASSSDSIEQYF. The CDR3 DNA reads TGTGCCAGCTCATCAGATTCGATAGAGCAGTACTTC.

The chain combines TRBV18 with TRBJ2-1; D perhaps matches TRBD1 (7 bases). The CDR3 spans 15 residues. Germline assignment: CDR1 KGHSH and CDR2 LQKENI. Between the trimmed V and J ends, which lost 0 bases and 7 bases, there was a span of 13 bases. The CDR3: CASSPPGGTVNEQFF. CDR3 coding DNA: TGTGCCAGCTCACCACCGGGCGGGACAGTGAATGAGCAGTTCTTC.

V gene TRBV11-2 combines with J gene TRBJ1-1, with a weak D call TRBD1 (5 bases). V lost 4 bases and J lost 2, with 8 bases in between. The germline CDR1 and CDR2 sequences are SGHAT and FQNNGV. CDR3 length equals 13 residues. The CDR3, as DNA: TGTGCCAGCAGCTCGGGACGTAACACTGAAGCTTTCTTT. It codes for CASSSGRNTEAFF. The whole variable domain, remainder taken from reference TRBV11-2 and TRBJ1-1, is EAGVAQSPRYKIIEKRQSVAFWCNPISGHATLYWYQQILGQGPKLLIQFQNNGVVDDSQLPKDRFSAERLKGVDSTLKIQPAKLEDSAVYLCASSSGRNTEAFFGQGTRLTVV.

This clone was seen a few times. The V and J genes are TRBV7-8 and TRBJ1-5; possible D gene TRBD1, 6 bases. Germline lookup yields CDR1 SGHVS and CDR2 FQNEAQ. V was shortened by 3 bases and J by 2 bases, with 11 bases between the two germline ends. The CDR3 is 15 amino acids. The CDR3 loop is CASSLATGRNQPQHF. In DNA, the CDR3 is TGTGCCAGCAGCTTGGCCACAGGGCGCAATCAGCCCCAGCATTTT.

This rearrangement joins TRBV14 to TRBJ2-7, with D possibly called TRBD1 or TRBD2 (6 bases each). The CDR3 is 14 residues long. From germline, CDR1 is SGHDN and CDR2 FVKESK. With 4 bases removed from V and 3 bases from J, the gap between germline ends came to 13 bases. The CDR3 sequence is CASSRVGGSYEQYF. As DNA, the CDR3 is TGTGCCAGCAGCCGGGTAGGGGGGAGCTACGAGCAGTACTTC. The complete variable domain, with remaining parts taken from reference TRBV14 and TRBJ2-7, reads EAGVTQFPSHSVIEKGQTVTLRCDPISGHDNLYWYRRVMGKEIKFLLHFVKESKQDESGMPNNRFLAERTGGTYSTLKVQPAELEDSGVYFCASSRVGGSYEQYFGPGTRLTVT.

This chain uses TRBV19 with TRBJ1-5, with 7 nucleotides matching TRBD1. Germline trimming cut 9 bases from V and 0 bases from J; bases unmatched to any gene: 8. This CDR3 has 15 residues. Germline CDR1 reads LNHDA; CDR2 reads SQIVND (reference sequence). CDR3 nucleotide sequence: TGTGCCAGCCGCAGGGACAGCTATAGCAATCAGCCCCAGCATTTT. Its translation: CASRRDSYSNQPQHF.

This clone was counted once. The chain uses TRBV18 and TRBJ1-1; D unclear. Between the trimmed V and J ends, which lost 0 bases and 1 base, there was a span of 15 bases. The CDR3 is 17 amino acids. Germline values: CDR1 KGHSH, CDR2 LQKENI. CDR3 bases: TGTGCCAGCTCACCACCTAGCTCGGCCGGCACGAACACTGAAGCTTTCTTT. The encoded protein is CASSPPSSAGTNTEAFF.

CDR3: CASRMVAGPDTQYF. The CDR3 DNA reads as TGTGCCAGCAGGATGGTAGCGGGCCCCGATACGCAGTATTTT. V gene TRBV6-5 combines with J gene TRBJ2-3, with 7 bases fitting TRBD2. Germline lookup yields CDR1 MNHEY and CDR2 SVGAGI. The CDR3 has 14 residues. The junction had 9 bases not matched to a gene; V was cut back by 6 bases and J by 6 bases.